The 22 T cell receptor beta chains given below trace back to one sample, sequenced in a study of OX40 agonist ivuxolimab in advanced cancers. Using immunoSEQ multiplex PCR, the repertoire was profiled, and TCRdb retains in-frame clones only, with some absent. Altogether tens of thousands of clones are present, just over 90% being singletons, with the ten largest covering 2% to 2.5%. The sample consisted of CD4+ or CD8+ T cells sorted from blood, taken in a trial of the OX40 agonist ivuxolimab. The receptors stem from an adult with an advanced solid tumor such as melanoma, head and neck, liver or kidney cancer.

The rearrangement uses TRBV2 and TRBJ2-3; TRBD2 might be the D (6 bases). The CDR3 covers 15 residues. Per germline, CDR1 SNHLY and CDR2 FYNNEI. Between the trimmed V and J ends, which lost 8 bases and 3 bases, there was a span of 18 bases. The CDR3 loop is CASLRGLSQTDTQYF. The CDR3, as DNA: TGTGCCAGCCTCAGAGGACTAAGCCAGACAGATACGCAGTATTTT.

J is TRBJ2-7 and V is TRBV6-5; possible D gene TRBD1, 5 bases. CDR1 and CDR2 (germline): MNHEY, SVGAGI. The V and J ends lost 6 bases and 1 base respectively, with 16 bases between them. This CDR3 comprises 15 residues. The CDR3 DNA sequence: TGTGCCAGCAGGCCCAGTGCAGGGTTGTCCTACGAGCAGTACTTC. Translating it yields CASRPSAGLSYEQYF.

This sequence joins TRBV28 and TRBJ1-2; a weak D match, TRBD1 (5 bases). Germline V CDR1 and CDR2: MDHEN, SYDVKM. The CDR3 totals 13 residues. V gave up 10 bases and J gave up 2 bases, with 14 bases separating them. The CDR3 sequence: CATEDSANYGYTF. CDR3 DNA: TGTGCCACAGAAGACAGCGCCAACTATGGCTACACCTTC.

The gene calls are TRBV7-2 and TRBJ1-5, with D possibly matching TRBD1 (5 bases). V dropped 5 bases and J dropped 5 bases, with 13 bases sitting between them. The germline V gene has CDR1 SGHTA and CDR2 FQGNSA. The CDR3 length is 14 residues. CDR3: CASSPMGTDQPQHF. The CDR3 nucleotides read TGTGCCAGCAGCCCAATGGGGACCGATCAGCCCCAGCATTTT.

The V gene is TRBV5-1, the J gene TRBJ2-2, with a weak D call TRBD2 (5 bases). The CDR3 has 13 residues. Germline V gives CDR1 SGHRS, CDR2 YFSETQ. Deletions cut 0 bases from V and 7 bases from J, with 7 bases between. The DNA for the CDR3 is TGCGCCAGCAGCTTGGGGCGGGTCGGGGAGCTGTTTTTT. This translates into CASSLGRVGELFF.

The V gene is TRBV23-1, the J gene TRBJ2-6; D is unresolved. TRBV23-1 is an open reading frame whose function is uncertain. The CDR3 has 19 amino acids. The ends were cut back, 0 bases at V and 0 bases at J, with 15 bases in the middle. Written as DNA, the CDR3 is TGCGCCAGCAGTCAATCTCCCCCGTGGCTTCGCTCTGGGGCCAACGTCCTGACTTTC. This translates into CASSQSPPWLRSGANVLTF.

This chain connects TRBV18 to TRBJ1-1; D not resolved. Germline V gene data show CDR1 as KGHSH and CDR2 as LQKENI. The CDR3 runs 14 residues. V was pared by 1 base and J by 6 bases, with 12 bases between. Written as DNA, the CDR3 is TGTGCCAGCTCACCACTCCCGGTGGGTCCTGAAGCTTTCTTT. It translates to CASSPLPVGPEAFF.

DNA of the CDR3: TGTGCCAGCAGCACCGCCCAGGGGGGGGTCGGCGAGCAGTACTTC. As protein: CASSTAQGGVGEQYF. The chain links TRBV7-8 to TRBJ2-7, with D perhaps TRBD1 or TRBD2 (7 bases each). The CDR3 is made up of 15 amino acids. The germline CDR1 and CDR2 sequences are SGHVS and FQNEAQ. V lost 5 bases and J 6 bases, leaving 20 bases between the germline ends. The full variable domain, rest sourced from reference TRBV7-8 and TRBJ2-7, is GAGVSQSPRYKVAKRGQDVALRCDPISGHVSLFWYQQALGQGPEFLTYFQNEAQLDKSGLPSDRFFAERPEGSVSTLKIQRTQQEDSAVYLCASSTAQGGVGEQYFGPGTRLTVT.

The CDR3 region has the DNA TGCGCCAGCAGCCACAATTCCGGGGCGCAAGAGACCCAGTACTTC. Amino acids: CASSHNSGAQETQYF. This chain joins TRBV5-1 and TRBJ2-5, with D perhaps given as TRBD1 or TRBD2 (5 bases each). Per germline, CDR1 SGHRS and CDR2 YFSETQ. The length of the CDR3 is 15 residues. With 4 bases removed from V and 2 bases from J, the gap between germline ends came to 15 bases.

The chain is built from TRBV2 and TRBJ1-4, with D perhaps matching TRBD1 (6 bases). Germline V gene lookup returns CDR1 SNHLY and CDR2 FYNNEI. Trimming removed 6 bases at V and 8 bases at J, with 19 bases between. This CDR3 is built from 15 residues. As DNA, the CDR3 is TGTGCCAGCAGAACCGACAGGACGAGCGGAGAAAAACTGTTTTTT. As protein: CASRTDRTSGEKLFF.

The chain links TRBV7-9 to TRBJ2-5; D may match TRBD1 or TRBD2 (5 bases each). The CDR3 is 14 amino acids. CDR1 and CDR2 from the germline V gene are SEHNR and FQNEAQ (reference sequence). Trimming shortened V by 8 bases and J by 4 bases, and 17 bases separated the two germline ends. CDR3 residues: CASDKFGAGETQYF. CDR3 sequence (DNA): TGTGCCAGCGATAAATTTGGGGCGGGAGAGACCCAGTACTTC.

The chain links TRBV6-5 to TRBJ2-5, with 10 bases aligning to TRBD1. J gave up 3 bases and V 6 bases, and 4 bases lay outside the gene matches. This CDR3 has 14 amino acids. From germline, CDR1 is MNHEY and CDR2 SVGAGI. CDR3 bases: TGTGCCAGCAGCGCGGGACAGGGGAAAGAGACCCAGTACTTC. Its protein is CASSAGQGKETQYF.

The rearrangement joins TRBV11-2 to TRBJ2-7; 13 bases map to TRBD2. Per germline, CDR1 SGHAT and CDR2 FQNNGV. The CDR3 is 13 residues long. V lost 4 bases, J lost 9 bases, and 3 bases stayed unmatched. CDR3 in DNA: TGTGCCAGCAGCTCGGGACTAGCGGGGTGGCAGTACTTC. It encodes CASSSGLAGWQYF.

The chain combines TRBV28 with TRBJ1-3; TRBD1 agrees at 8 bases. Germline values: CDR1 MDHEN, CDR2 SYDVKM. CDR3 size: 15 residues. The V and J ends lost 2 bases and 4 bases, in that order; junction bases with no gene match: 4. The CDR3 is CASSLRGTGGNTIYF. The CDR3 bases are TGTGCCAGCAGTTTAAGGGGGACAGGCGGAAACACCATATATTTT. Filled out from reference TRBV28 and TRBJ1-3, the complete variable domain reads DVKVTQSSRYLVKRTGEKVFLECVQDMDHENMFWYRQDPGLGLRLIYFSYDVKMKEKGDIPEGYSVSREKKERFSLILESASTNQTSMYLCASSLRGTGGNTIYFGEGSWLTVV.

CDR3 coding DNA: TGTGCCAGCAGGGTTAGCGGGAGCCCCCTGCCCCAGTACTTC. Its protein is CASRVSGSPLPQYF. This rearrangement joins TRBV6-1 to TRBJ2-5; 9 bases match TRBD2. Unmatched junction bases numbered 11, after V lost 6 bases and J lost 9 bases. The V gene's germline CDR1 is MNHNS and CDR2 SASEGT. The CDR3 covers 14 residues.

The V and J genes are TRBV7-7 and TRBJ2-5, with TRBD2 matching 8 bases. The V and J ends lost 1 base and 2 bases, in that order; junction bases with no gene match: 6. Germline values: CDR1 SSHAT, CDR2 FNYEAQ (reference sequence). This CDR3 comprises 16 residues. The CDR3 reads CASSLGGASGQETQYF. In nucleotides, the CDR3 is TGTGCCAGCAGCTTAGGGGGGGCTAGCGGGCAAGAGACCCAGTACTTC.

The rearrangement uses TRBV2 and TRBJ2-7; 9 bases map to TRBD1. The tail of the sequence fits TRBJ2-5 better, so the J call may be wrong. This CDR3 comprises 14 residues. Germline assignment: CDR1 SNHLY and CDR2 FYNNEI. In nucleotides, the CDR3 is TGTGCCAGCAGAGAGGGGACAGGGAAAGAGACCCAGTACTTC. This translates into CASREGTGKETQYF.

The DNA of the CDR3 is TGTGCCAGCAGAGTAAGCTCCTACGAGCAGTACTTC. Protein sequence: CASRVSSYEQYF. V is TRBV28 and J is TRBJ2-7, with D unclear. The germline gives CDR1 MDHEN, CDR2 SYDVKM. This CDR3 is built from 12 residues. Between the trimmed V and J ends, which lost 6 bases and 0 bases, there was a span of 6 bases. Looking up the rest from reference TRBV28 and TRBJ2-7 gives the full variable domain: DVKVTQSSRYLVKRTGEKVFLECVQDMDHENMFWYRQDPGLGLRLIYFSYDVKMKEKGDIPEGYSVSREKKERFSLILESASTNQTSMYLCASRVSSYEQYFGPGTRLTVT.

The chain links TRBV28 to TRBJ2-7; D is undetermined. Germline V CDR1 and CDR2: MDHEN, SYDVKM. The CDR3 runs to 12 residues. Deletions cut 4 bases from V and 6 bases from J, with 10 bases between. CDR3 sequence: CASSWRLSEQYF. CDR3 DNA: TGTGCCAGCAGTTGGCGGCTTAGCGAGCAGTACTTC. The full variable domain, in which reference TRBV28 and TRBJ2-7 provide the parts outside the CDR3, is DVKVTQSSRYLVKRTGEKVFLECVQDMDHENMFWYRQDPGLGLRLIYFSYDVKMKEKGDIPEGYSVSREKKERFSLILESASTNQTSMYLCASSWRLSEQYFGPGTRLTVT.

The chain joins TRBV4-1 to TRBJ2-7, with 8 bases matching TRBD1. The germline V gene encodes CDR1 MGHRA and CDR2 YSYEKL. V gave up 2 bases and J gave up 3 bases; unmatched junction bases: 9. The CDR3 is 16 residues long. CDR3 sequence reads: CASSQQGATGNYEQYF. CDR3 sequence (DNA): TGCGCCAGCAGCCAACAGGGGGCCACGGGGAACTACGAGCAGTACTTC.

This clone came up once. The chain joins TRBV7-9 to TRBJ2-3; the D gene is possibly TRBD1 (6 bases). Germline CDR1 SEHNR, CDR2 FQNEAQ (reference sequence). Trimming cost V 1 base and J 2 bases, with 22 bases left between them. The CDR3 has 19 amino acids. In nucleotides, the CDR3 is TGTGCCAGCAGCTTAGTTTCGGTCCTCAGGGGTTTCATCACAGATACGCAGTATTTT. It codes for CASSLVSVLRGFITDTQYF.

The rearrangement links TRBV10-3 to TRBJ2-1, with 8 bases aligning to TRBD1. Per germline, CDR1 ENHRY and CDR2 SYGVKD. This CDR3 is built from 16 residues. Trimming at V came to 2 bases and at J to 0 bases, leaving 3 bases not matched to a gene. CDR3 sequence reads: CAISENRGASYNEQFF. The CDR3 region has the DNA TGTGCCATCAGTGAGAACAGGGGGGCCTCCTACAATGAGCAGTTCTTC.